The source of this T cell receptor beta chain is a study of blood T cell repertoires in COVID-19. Across the study: Some COVID-19 samples were acute and others convalescent; all came from the United States, Italy and Spain. PBMCs, B-cell-depleted T cells, or T cells were the source of the cDNA or gDNA that made up the material.

Original processing notes: Estimation of nucleated cell counts was performed using reference gene primer amplification. This table comes from immunoSEQ multiplex PCR, and its TCRdb copy is limited to in-frame clones, with some not included. The V and J calls and clone size are taken from that table; D and trimming were inferred from the DNA. The sample has tens of thousands of clones, 86% seen once; the top ten hold approximately 29%. The germline CDR1 and CDR2 sequences are SNHLY and FYNNEI. The CDR3 is 14 amino acids. Trimming took 1 base from V and 1 from J, leaving 7 bases between them. This receptor was obtained from a human donor in a cohort sampled during active COVID-19. The gene calls are TRBV2 and TRBJ2-5, with D hard to call. Sequences were obtained from peripheral blood. DNA for the CDR3: TGTGCCAGCAGTGAAGGAGGAACCCAAGAGACCCAGTACTTC. Protein product: CASSEGGTQETQYF.